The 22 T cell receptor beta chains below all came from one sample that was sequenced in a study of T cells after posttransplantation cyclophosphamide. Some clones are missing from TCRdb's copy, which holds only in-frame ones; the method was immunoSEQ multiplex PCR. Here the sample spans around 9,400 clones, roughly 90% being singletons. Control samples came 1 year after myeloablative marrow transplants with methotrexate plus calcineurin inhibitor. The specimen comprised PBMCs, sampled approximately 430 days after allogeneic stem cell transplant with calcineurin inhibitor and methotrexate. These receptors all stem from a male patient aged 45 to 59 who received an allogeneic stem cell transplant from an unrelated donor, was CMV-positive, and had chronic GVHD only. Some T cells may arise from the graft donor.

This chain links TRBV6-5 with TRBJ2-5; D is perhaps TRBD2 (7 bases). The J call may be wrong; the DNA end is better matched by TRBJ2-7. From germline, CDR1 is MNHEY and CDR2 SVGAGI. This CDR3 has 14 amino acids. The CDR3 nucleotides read TGTGCCAGCAGTTACTCGGGGGGGCCCTACGAGCAGTACTTC. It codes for CASSYSGGPYEQYF.

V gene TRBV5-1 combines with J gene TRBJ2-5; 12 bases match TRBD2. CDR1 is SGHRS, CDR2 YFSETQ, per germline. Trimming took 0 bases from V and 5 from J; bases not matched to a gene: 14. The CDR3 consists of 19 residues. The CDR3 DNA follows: TGCGCCAGCAGCTTGGGTCCTAGCGGGAGGGGGCGTATGGAGGAGACCCAGTACTTC. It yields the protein CASSLGPSGRGRMEETQYF.

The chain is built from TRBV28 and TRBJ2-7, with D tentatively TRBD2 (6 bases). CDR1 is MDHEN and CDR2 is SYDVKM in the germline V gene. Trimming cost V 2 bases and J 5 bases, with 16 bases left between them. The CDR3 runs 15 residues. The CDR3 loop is CASSLDSRLGDEQYF. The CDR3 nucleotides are TGTGCCAGCAGTTTAGATTCGCGACTAGGGGACGAGCAGTACTTC.

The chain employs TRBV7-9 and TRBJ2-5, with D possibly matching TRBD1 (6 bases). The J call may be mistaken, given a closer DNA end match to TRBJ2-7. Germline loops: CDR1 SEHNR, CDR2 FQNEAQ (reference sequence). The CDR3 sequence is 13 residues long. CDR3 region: CASSLIAGVEQYF. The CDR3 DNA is TGTGCCAGCAGCTTAATTGCAGGGGTCGAGCAGTACTTC.

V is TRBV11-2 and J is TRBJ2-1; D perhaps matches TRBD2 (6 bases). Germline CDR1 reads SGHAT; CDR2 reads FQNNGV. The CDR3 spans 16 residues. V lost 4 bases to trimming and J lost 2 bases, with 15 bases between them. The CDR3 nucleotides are TGTGCCAGCAGCTCATTGGGGACTCAGACCTACAATGAGCAGTTCTTC. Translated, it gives CASSSLGTQTYNEQFF.

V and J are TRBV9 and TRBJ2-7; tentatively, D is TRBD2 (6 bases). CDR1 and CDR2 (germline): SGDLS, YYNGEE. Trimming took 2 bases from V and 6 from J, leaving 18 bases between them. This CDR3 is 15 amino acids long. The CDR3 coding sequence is TGTGCCAGCAGCGTGGGTAGCGGACCCTCGGGCGAGCAGTACTTC. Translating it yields CASSVGSGPSGEQYF.

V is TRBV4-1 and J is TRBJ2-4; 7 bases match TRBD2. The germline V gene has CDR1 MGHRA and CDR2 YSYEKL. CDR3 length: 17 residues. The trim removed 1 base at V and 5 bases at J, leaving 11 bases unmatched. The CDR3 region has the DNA TGCGCCAGCAGCCAAGCTCCTAGCGGCCTTTGGGAAAACATTCAGTACTTC. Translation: CASSQAPSGLWENIQYF.

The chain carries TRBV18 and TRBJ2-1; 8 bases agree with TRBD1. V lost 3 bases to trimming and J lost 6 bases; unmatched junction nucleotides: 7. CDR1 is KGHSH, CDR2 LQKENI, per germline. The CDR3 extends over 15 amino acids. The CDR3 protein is CASSPTGTGGNEQFF. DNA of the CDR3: TGTGCCAGCTCACCTACTGGGACAGGAGGCAATGAGCAGTTCTTC. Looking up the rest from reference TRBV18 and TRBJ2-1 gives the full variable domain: NAGVMQNPRHLVRRRGQEARLRCSPMKGHSHVYWYRQLPEEGLKFMVYLQKENIIDESGMPKERFSAEFPKEGPSILRIQQVVRGDSAAYFCASSPTGTGGNEQFFGPGTRLTVL.

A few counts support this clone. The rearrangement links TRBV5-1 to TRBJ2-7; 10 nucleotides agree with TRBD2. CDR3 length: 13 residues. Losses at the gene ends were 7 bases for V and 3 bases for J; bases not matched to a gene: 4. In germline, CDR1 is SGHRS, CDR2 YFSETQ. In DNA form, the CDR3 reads TGCGCCAGCGGTTGGACTAGCGGCTACGAGCAGTACTTC. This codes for CASGWTSGYEQYF.

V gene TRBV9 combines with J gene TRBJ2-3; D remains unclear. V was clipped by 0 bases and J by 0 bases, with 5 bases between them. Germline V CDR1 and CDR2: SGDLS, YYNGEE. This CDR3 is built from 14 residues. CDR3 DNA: TGTGCCAGCAGCGTAGGTCGTAGCACAGATACGCAGTATTTT. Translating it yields CASSVGRSTDTQYF.

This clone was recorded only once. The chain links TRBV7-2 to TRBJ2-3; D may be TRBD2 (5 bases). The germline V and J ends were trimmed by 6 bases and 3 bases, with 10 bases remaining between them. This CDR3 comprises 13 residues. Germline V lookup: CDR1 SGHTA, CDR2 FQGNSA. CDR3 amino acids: CASSYRGTDTQYF. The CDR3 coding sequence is TGTGCCAGCAGTTATAGAGGGACAGATACGCAGTATTTT.

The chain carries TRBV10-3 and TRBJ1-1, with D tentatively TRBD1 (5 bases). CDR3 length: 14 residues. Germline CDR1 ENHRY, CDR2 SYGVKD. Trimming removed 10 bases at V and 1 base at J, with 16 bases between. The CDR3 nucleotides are TGTGCCACCCAGGGTGGGTGGGCGAACACTGAAGCTTTCTTT. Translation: CATQGGWANTEAFF.

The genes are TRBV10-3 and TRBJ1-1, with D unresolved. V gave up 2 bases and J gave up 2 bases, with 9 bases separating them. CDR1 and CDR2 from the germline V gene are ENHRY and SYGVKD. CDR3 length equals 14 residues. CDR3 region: CAISEGQTNTEAFF. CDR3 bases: TGTGCCATCAGTGAGGGGCAGACAAACACTGAAGCTTTCTTT.

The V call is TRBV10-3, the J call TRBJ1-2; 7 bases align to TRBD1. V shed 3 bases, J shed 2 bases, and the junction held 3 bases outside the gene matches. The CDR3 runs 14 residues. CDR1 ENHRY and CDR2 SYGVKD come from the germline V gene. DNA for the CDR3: TGTGCCATCAGTGAAATAGGGGGCAACTATGGCTACACCTTC. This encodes CAISEIGGNYGYTF.

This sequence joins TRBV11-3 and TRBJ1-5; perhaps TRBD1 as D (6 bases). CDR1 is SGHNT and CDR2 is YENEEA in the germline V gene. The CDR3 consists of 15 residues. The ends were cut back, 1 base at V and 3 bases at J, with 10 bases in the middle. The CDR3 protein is CASSLGGQPNQPQHF. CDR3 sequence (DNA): TGTGCCAGCAGCTTAGGGGGACAACCCAATCAGCCCCAGCATTTT.

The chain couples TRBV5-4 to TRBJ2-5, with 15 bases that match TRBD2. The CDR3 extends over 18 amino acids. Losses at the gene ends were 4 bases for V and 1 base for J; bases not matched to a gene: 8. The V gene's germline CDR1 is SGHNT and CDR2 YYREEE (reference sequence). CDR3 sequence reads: CASSLGLAGGRGQETQYF. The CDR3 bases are TGTGCCAGCAGCCTCGGACTAGCGGGAGGGAGAGGCCAAGAGACCCAGTACTTC.

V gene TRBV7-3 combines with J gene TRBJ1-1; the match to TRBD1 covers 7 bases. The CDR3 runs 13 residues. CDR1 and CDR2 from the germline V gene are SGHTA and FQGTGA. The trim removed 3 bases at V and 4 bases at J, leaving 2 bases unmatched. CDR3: CASSFTGVTEAFF. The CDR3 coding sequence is TGTGCCAGCAGCTTCACAGGGGTCACTGAAGCTTTCTTT.

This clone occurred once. CDR3 loop: CASSLGGLMGPGELFF. As DNA, the CDR3 is TGTGCCAGCAGCTTGGGAGGCCTTATGGGGCCCGGGGAGCTGTTTTTT. The chain couples TRBV7-3 to TRBJ2-2; D is possibly TRBD2 (6 bases). Germline-derived CDR1 and CDR2 are SGHTA and FQGTGA. V was trimmed by 3 bases and J by 6 bases, leaving 17 bases between them. The CDR3 covers 16 residues.

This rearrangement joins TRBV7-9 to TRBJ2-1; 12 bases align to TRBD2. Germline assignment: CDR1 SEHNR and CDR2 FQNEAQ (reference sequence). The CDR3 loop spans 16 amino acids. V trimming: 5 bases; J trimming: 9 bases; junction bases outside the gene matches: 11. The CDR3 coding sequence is TGTGCCAGCAGCCCTAGACTAGCGGGGGTGTTAGGTGAGCAGTTCTTC. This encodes CASSPRLAGVLGEQFF.

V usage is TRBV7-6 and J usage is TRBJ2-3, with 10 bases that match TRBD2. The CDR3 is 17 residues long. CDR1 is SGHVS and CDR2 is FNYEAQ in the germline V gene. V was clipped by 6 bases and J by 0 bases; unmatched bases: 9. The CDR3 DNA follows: TGTGCCAGCAGTTCCTCCGGGACTAGCGACAGCACAGATACGCAGTATTTT. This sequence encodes CASSSSGTSDSTDTQYF.

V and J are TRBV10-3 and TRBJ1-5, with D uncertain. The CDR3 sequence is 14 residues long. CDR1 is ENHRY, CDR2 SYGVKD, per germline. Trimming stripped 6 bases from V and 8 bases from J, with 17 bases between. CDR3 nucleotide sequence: TGTGCCATCAGCCCCGGGAAGGCCGCGGAGCCCCAGCATTTT. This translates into CAISPGKAAEPQHF.

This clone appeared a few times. The CDR3 here is CASSPGQGYTGELFF. CDR3 nucleotides: TGTGCCAGCAGCCCAGGGCAGGGATACACCGGGGAGCTGTTTTTT. This chain joins TRBV7-2 and TRBJ2-2; tentative D call: TRBD1 (5 bases). CDR1 is SGHTA, CDR2 FQGNSA, per germline. Trimming took 5 bases from V and 3 from J, leaving 13 bases between them. This CDR3 has 15 residues.